The sequence of this TCR beta chain was determined in a study of cytomegalovirus exposure and HLA in healthy donors. General observations from the study: TCR beta V- and J-gene trimming, according to a later analysis, was linked to a missense DCLRE1C variant.

PCR employed 60 Vbeta and 13 Jbeta primers. The table came from immunoSEQ multiplex PCR; TCRdb's copy has only in-frame clones and leaves some out. The profile shows approximately 160,000 clones, 65% to 80% of them singletons. Comment on this clone: What it binds is unknown.

Sequencing input: PBMCs. This TCR was sampled from a woman in her 50s in good health and CMV-seropositive.

CDR3 sequence reads: CASSPTSGRDNEQFF. The CDR3 nucleotides read TGTGCCAGCAGCCCGACTAGCGGGAGGGACAATGAGCAGTTCTTC. V and J are TRBV5-4 and TRBJ2-1, with 14 positions matching TRBD2. Germline CDR1 is SGHNT and CDR2 is YYREEE (reference sequence). CDR3 size: 15 residues. Trimming at V came to 4 bases and at J to 5 bases, leaving 2 bases not matched to a gene.